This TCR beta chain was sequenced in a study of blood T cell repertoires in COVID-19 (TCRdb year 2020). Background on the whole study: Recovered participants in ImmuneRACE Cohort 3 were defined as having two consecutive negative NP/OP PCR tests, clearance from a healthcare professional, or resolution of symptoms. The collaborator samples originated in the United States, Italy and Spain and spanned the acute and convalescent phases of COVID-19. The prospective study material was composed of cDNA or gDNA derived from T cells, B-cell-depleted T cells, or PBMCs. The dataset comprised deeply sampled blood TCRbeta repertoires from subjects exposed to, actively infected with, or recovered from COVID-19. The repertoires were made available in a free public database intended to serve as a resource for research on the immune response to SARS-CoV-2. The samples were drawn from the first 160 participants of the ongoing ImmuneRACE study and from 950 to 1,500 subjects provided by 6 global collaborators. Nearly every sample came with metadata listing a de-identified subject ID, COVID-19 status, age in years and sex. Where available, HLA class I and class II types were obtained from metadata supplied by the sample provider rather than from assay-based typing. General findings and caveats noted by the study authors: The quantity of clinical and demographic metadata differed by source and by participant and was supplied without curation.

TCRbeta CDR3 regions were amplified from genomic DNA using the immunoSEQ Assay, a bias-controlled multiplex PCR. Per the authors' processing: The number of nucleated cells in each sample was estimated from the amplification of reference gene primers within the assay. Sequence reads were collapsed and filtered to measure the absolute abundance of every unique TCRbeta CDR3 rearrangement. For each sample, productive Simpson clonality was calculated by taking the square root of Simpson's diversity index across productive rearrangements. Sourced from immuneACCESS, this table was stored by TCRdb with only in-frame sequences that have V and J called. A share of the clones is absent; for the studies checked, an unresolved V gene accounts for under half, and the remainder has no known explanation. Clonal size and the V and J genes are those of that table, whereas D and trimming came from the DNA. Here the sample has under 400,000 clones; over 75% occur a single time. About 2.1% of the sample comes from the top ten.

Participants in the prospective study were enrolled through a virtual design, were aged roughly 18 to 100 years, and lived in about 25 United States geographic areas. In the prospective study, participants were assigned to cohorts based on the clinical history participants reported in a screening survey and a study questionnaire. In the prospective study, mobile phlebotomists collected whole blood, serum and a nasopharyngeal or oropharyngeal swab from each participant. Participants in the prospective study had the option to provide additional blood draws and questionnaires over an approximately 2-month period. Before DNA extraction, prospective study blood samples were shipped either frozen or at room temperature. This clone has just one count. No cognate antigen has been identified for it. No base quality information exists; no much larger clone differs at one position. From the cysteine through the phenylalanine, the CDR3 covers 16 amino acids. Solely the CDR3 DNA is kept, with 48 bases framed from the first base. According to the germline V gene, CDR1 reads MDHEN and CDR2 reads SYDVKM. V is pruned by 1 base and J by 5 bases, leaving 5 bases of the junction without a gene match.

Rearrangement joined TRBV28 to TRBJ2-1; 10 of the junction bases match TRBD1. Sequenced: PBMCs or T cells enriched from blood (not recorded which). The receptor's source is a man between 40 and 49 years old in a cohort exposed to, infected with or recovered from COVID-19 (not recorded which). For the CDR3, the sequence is CASSLYRGQGDNEQFF. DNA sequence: TGTGCCAGCAGTTTATACCGCGGACAGGGGGACAATGAGCAGTTCTTC.